This T cell receptor beta chain came from a study of blood T cell repertoires in COVID-19. For the study at large: Acute and convalescent COVID-19 samples came from the United States, Italy and Spain.

Everyone who took part was about 18 to 90 years old, and they came from about 23 US areas. Generated by immunoSEQ multiplex PCR, the TCRdb table keeps only in-frame clones and is missing some. The table has about 180,000 clones, approximately 84% seen once. The source is a human donor with acute COVID-19. The donor label of this sample is uncertain. Sequencing was done on a sample of PBMCs or T cells enriched from blood (not recorded which).

CDR3 DNA sequence: TGTGCCCCCCTGGCAGACTATGGCTACACCTTC. Translation gives CAPLADYGYTF. The chain carries TRBV27 and TRBJ1-2; no clear D. The germline V and J ends were trimmed by 11 bases and 3 bases, with 10 bases remaining between them. The CDR3 length is 11 residues. CDR1 and CDR2 from the germline V gene are MNHEY and SMNVEV (reference sequence).